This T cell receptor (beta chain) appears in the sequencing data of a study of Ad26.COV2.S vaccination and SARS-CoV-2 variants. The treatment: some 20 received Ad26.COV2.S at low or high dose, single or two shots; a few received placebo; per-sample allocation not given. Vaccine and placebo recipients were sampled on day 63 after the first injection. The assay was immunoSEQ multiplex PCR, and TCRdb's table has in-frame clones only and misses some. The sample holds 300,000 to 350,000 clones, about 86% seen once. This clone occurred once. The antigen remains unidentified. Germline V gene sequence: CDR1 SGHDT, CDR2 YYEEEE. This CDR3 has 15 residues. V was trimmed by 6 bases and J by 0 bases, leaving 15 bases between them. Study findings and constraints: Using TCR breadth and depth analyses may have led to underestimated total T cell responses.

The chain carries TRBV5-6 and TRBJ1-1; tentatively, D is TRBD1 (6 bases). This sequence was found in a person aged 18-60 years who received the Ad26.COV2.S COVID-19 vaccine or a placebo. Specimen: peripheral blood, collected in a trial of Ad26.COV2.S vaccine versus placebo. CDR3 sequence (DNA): TGTGCCAGCACATTGGAGGAGGGGGTGAACACTGAAGCTTTCTTT. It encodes CASTLEEGVNTEAFF.